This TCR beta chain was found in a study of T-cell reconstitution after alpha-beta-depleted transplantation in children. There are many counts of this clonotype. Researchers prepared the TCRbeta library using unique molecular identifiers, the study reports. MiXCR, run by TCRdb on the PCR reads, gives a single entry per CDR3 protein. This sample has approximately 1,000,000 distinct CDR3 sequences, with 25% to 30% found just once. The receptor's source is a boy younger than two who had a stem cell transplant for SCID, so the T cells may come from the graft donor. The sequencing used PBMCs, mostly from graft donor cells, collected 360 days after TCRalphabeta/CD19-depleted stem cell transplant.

As DNA, the CDR3 is TGTGCCATCAGTTCGGTCGGGGCCAACGTCCTGACTTTC. As protein: CAISSVGANVLTF. J is TRBJ2-6 and V is TRBV10-3; D is undetermined. This CDR3 is 13 amino acids long. Germline lookup yields CDR1 ENHRY and CDR2 SYGVKD. V was trimmed by 5 bases and J by 4 bases, leaving 6 bases between them.